This T cell receptor beta chain is drawn from a study of cytomegalovirus exposure and HLA in healthy donors. Study-level points and caveats: Several of the most significant clusters appeared, in a later analysis, to be linked to common viral pathogens. There were reportedly fewer N-insertions in an Asian-associated ancestry cluster than the roughly 610-donor mean, in a later analysis. Being indistinguishable, some V segments were excluded, TRBV6-2 and TRBV6-3 among them. An observed cluster of highly shared sequence variants was recorded as a likely sequencing artifact.

This clone was seen once. As yet, its antigen is unknown. The PCR was carried out with 60 Vbeta primers and 13 Jbeta primers. The repertoire was sequenced with immunoSEQ multiplex PCR; TCRdb's copy has only in-frame clones and lacks some. The table lists approximately 160,000 clones, approximately 80% of them singletons. The length of the CDR3 is 12 residues. CDR1 SGHRS and CDR2 YFSETQ come from the germline V gene. Deletions cut 2 bases from V and 6 bases from J, with 6 bases between. Sequenced material: PBMCs. The source is a woman aged 25-40 years in good health and CMV-seronegative. The chain couples TRBV5-1 to TRBJ2-1; D gene uncertain. The CDR3 loop reads CASSFGGNEQFF. DNA for the CDR3: TGCGCCAGCAGCTTTGGCGGCAATGAGCAGTTCTTC. The full variable domain, completed using reference TRBV5-1 and TRBJ2-1, is KAGVTQTPRYLIKTRGQQVTLSCSPISGHRSVSWYQQTPGQGLQFLFEYFSETQRNKGNFPGRFSGRQFSNSRSEMNVSTLELGDSALYLCASSFGGNEQFFGPGTRLTVL.